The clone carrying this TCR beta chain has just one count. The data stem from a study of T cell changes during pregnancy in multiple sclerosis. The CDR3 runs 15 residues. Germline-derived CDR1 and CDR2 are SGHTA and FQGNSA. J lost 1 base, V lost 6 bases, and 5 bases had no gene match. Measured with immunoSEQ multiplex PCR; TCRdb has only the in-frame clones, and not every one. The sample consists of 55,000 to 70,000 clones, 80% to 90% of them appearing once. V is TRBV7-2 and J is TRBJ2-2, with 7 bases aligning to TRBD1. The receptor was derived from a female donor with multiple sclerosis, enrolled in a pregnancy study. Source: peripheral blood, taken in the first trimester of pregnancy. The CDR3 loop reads CASSRGQVNTGELFF. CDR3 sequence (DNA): TGTGCCAGCAGTCGTGGACAGGTGAACACCGGGGAGCTGTTTTTT. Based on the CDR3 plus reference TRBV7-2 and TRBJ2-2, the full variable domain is GAGVSQSPSNKVTEKGKDVELRCDPISGHTALYWYRQSLGQGLEFLIYFQGNSAPDKSGLPSDRFSAERTGGSVSTLTIQRTQQEDSAVYLCASSRGQVNTGELFFGEGSRLTVL.